The following is a T cell receptor beta chain sequence with its context. The antigen is not known. The germline CDR1 and CDR2 sequences are KGHSH and LQKENI. This CDR3 is 17 amino acids long. V lost 6 bases to trimming and J lost 0 bases, with 17 bases between them. This specimen belongs to a study of T-cell reconstitution after alpha-beta-depleted transplantation in children. Study-level findings and limits: There were reportedly several hundred expanded graft clones from which alpha-beta T cells came about two months after transplant. Some patients' high day-60 TCRbeta diversity was traced to surviving recipient T cells and thymic progenitors. Among T cells one year after transplant, newly produced cells accounted for most counts and diversity.

Preparation of the TCRbeta library was carried out with unique molecular identifiers. TCRdb reprocessed the PCR reads with MiXCR, giving one entry per CDR3 protein. The sample contains about 980,000 distinct CDR3 sequences, 25% to 35% of which appear only once. This sequence originates from a boy in the first two years of life who had a stem cell transplant for SCID, so the T cells may come from the graft donor. V gene TRBV18 combines with J gene TRBJ2-2, with a weak D call TRBD1 (6 bases). The specimen comprised PBMCs, mostly from graft donor cells, sampled 360 days after TCRalphabeta/CD19-depleted stem cell transplant. In nucleotides, the CDR3 is TGTGCCAGCTCGCCCTTGGGACACCCCTCGAACACCGGGGAGCTGTTTTTT. Its protein product is CASSPLGHPSNTGELFF. The variable domain in full, with the rest retrieved from reference TRBV18 and TRBJ2-2, is NAGVMQNPRHLVRRRGQEARLRCSPMKGHSHVYWYRQLPEEGLKFMVYLQKENIIDESGMPKERFSAEFPKEGPSILRIQQVVRGDSAAYFCASSPLGHPSNTGELFFGEGSRLTVL.